The 4 T cell receptor beta chains reported below all come from one sample, sequenced in a study of blood T cell repertoires in COVID-19. Profiled with immunoSEQ multiplex PCR; TCRdb holds only in-frame clones, not every one. This table has about 70,000 clones, 87% appearing once. The sequenced sample consisted of peripheral blood. The receptors were sampled from a woman aged 18-29 years with acute or convalescent COVID-19.

This chain joins TRBV6-6 and TRBJ2-5, with D maybe TRBD2 (5 bases). Germline V gene data show CDR1 as MNHNY and CDR2 as SVGAGI (reference sequence). V lost 0 bases and J 4 bases, leaving 9 bases between the germline ends. CDR3 length: 14 amino acids. CDR3 loop: CASSYSGGSETQYF. Written as DNA, the CDR3 is TGTGCCAGCAGTTACTCAGGAGGATCAGAGACCCAGTACTTC.

J is TRBJ2-3 and V is TRBV3-1 (or the pseudogene TRBV3-2), with D possibly TRBD1 on 5 matching bases. Looked up from germline, CDR1 is LGHDT and CDR2 is YNNKEL (reference sequence). There are 14 residues in the CDR3. Trimming removed 4 bases from V and 0 bases from J, with 8 bases in between. CDR3 bases: TGTGCCAGCAGCCCCCGACAGAGCACAGATACGCAGTATTTT. Translation: CASSPRQSTDTQYF.

The rearrangement uses TRBV3-1 (or the pseudogene TRBV3-2) and TRBJ2-1, with 9 bases fitting TRBD2. The length of the CDR3 is 16 residues. Germline V gene lookup returns CDR1 LGHDT and CDR2 YNNKEL (reference sequence). Trimming at V came to 0 bases and at J to 4 bases, leaving 4 bases not matched to a gene. The CDR3 coding sequence is TGTGCCAGCAGCCAAGATATGAGCGGGAGGTACAATGAGCAGTTCTTC. Encoded protein: CASSQDMSGRYNEQFF.

The rearrangement joins TRBV18 to TRBJ2-3; D possibly corresponds to TRBD2 (6 bases). Germline CDR1 KGHSH, CDR2 LQKENI. With 3 bases removed from V and 2 bases from J, the gap between germline ends came to 15 bases. The CDR3 totals 16 residues. The CDR3 DNA reads as TGTGCCAGCTCACCTGGGACTCTGGTGTTCACAGATACGCAGTATTTT. Translated, it gives CASSPGTLVFTDTQYF.